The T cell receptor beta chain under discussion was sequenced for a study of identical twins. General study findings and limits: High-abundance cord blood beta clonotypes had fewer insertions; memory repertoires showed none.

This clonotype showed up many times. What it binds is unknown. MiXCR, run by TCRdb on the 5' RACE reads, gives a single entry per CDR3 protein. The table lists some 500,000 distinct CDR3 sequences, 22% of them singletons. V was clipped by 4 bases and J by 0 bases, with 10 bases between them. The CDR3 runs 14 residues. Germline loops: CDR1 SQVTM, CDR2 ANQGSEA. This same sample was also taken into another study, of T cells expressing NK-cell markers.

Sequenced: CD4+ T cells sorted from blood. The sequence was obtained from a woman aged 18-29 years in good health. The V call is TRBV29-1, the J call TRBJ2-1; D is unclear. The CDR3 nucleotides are TGCAGCGTTGTCGGGCGGAGCTCCTACAATGAGCAGTTCTTC. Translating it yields CSVVGRSSYNEQFF.